This T cell receptor beta chain was sequenced for a study of T cell changes during pregnancy in multiple sclerosis. The protocol was immunoSEQ multiplex PCR, while the TCRdb copy is restricted to in-frame clones and leaves out a portion. The table records 65,000 to 80,000 clones, just over 90% of them present only once. CDR3 size: 15 residues. The trim removed 1 base at V and 3 bases at J, leaving 5 bases unmatched. Per the germline V gene, CDR1 is LNHNV and CDR2 is YYDKDF (reference sequence). The TCR was taken from a female donor with multiple sclerosis, enrolled in a pregnancy study. Here the sequenced sample was peripheral blood, taken in the third trimester of pregnancy. The chain recombines TRBV15 with TRBJ2-7, with 8 positions matching TRBD1. The CDR3 DNA is TGTGCCACCAGCAGAGGTGGACAGGGTAGCTACGAGCAGTACTTC. As protein: CATSRGGQGSYEQYF.